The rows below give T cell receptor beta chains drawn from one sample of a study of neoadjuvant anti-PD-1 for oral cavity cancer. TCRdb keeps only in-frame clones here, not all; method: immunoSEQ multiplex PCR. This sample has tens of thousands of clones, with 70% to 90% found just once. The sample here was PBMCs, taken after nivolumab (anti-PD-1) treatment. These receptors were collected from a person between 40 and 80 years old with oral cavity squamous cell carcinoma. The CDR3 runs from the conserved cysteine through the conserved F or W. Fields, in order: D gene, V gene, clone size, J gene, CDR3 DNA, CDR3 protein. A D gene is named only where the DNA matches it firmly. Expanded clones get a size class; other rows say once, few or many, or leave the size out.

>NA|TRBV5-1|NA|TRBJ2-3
TGCGCCAGCAGCTCTGGGGTGGTCACAGATACGCAGTATTTT
CASSSGVVTDTQYF
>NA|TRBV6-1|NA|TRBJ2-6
TGTGCCAGCAGTGTGGATCTCTCTGGGGCCAACGTCCTGACTTTC
CASSVDLSGANVLTF
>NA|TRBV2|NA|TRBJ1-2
TGTGCAACCACGCTGGGGGTATCCAACTATGGCTACACCTTC
CATTLGVSNYGYTF
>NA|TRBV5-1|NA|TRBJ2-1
TGCGCCAGCAGCTCTGAGGGCCCTTACAATGAGCAGTTCTTC
CASSSEGPYNEQFF
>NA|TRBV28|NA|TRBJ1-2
TGTGCCAGCAGTCCAGCGGGGGTCTCCAACTATGGCTACACCTTC
CASSPAGVSNYGYTF
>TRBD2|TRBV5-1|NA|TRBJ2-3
TGCGCCAGCAGCTCTACTAGCGGGAGGACAAGCACAGATACGCAGTATTTT
CASSSTSGRTSTDTQYF
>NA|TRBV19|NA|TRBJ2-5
TGTGCCAGTAGTCCCCCCGGGGTTGTGGAGACCCAGTACTTC
CASSPPGVVETQYF
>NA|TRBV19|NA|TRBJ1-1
TGTGCCAGTAGGGAAGCGGGGAACACTGAAGCTTTCTTT
CASREAGNTEAFF
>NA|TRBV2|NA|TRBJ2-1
TGTGCCAGCAGTGACCAGGTTACTAGCTCCTACAATGAGCAGTTCTTC
CASSDQVTSSYNEQFF
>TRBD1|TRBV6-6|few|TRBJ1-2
TGTGCCAGCAGTTACGGACAGGGGGCGATTGGCTACACCTTC
CASSYGQGAIGYTF
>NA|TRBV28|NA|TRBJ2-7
TGTGCCAGCAGCTGGGGAGTGGTGAATCGCTCCTACGAGCAGTACTTC
CASSWGVVNRSYEQYF
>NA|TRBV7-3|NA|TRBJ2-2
TGTGCCAGCAGCTTAGGATGGGGAATGAACACCGGGGAGCTGTTTTTT
CASSLGWGMNTGELFF
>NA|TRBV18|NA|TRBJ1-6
TGTGCCAGCTCACCGCAGACAAGGGCCCTCCACTTT
CASSPQTRALHF
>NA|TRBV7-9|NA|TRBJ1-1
TGTGCCAGCAGCTTAGTAGGACACCCGCGCACTGAAGCTTTCTTT
CASSLVGHPRTEAFF
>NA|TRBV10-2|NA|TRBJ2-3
TGCGCCAGCAGTGAGCAGGCGGATACGCAGTATTTT
CASSEQADTQYF